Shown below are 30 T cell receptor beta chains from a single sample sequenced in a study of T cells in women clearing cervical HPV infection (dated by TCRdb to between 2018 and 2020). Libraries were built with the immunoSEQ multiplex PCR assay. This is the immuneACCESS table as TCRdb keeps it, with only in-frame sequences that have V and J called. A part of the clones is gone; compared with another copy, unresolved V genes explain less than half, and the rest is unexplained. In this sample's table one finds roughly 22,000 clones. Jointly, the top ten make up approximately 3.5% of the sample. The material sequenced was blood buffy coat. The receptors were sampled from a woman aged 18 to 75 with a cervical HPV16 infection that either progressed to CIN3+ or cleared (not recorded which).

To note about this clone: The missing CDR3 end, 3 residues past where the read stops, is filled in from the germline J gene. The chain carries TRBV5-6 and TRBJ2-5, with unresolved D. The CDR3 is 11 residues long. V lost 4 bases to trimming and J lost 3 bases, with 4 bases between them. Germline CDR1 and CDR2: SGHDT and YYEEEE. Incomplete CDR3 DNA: TGTGCCAGCAGCGGCAAAGAGACC. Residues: CASSGKET. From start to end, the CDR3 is CASSGKETQYF.

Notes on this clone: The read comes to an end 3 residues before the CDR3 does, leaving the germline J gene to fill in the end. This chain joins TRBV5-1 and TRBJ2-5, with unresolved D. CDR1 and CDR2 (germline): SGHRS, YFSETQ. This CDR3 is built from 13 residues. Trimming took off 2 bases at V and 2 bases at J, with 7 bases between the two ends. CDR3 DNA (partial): TGCGCCAGCAGCTTCCAGAGGCAAGAGACC. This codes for CASSFQRQET. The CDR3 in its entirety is CASSFQRQETQYF.

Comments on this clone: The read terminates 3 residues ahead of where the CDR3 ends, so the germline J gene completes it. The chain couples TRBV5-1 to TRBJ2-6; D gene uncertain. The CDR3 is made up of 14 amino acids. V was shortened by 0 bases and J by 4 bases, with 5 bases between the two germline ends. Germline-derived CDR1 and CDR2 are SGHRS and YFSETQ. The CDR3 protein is CASSLGAGANVLTF. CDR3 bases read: TGCGCCAGCAGCTTGGGGGCCGGGGCCAACGTC. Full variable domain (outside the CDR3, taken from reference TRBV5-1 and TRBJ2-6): KAGVTQTPRYLIKTRGQQVTLSCSPISGHRSVSWYQQTPGQGLQFLFEYFSETQRNKGNFPGRFSGRQFSNSRSEMNVSTLELGDSALYLCASSLGAGANVLTFGAGSRLTVL.

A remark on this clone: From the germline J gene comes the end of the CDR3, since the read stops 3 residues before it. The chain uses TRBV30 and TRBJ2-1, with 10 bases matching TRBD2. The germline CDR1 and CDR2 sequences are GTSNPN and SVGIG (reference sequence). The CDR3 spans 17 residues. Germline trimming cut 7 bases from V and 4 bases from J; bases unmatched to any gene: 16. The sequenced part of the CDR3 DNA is TGTGCCTCGAGGGTGACTAGCGGGCGAAACCGTTACAATGAG. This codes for CASRVTSGRNRYNE. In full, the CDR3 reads CASRVTSGRNRYNEQFF.

The chain's CDR3 is CASTKLAGVTGELFF. CDR3 bases read: TGTGCCAGCACAAAACTAGCGGGAGTTACCGGGGAG. The rearrangement links TRBV2 to TRBJ2-2, with 11 bases matching TRBD2. The read finishes 3 residues shy of the CDR3 end, and the germline J gene is used to complete it. This CDR3 region has 15 residues. CDR1 is SNHLY and CDR2 is FYNNEI in the germline V gene. V gave up 7 bases and J gave up 5 bases; unmatched junction bases: 6.

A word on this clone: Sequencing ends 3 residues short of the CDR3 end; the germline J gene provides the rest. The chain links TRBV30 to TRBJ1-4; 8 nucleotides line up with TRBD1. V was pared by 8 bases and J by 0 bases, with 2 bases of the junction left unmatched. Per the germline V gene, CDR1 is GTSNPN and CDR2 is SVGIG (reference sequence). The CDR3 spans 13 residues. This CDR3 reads CAGQGTTNEKLFF. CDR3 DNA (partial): TGTGCCGGACAGGGTACAACTAATGAAAAA.

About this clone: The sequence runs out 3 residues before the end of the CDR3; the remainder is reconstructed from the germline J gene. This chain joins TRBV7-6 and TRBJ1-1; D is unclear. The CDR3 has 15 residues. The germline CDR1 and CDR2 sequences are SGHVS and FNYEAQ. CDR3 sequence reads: CASSPRSFRQEKAFF. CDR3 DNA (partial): TGTGCCAGCAGCCCCCGTTCGTTTCGGCAGGAGAAA.

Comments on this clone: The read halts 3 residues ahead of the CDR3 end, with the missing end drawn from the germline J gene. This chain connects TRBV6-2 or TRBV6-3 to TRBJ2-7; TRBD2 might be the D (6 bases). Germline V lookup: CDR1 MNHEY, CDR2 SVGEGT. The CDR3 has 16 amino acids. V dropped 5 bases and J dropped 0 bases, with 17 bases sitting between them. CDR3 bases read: TGTGCCAGCAGTCCGAGGGACTCCAGGAGCTCCTACGAG. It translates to CASSPRDSRSSYE. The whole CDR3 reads CASSPRDSRSSYEQYF.

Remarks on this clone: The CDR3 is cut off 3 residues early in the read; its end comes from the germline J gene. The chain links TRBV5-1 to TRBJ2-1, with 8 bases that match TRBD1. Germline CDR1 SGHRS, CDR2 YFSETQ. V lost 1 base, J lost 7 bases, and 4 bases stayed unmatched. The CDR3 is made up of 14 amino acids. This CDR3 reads CASSLRTGHNEQFF. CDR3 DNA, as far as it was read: TGCGCCAGCAGCTTGCGGACAGGGCATAATGAG.

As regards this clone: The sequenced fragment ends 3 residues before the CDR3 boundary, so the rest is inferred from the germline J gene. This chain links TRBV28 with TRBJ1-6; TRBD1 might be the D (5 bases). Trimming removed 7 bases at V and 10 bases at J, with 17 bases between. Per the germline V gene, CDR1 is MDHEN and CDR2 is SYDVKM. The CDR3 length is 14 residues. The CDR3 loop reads CASKSGSDHSPLHF. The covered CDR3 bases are TGTGCCAGCAAATCAGGGTCCGACCACTCACCC. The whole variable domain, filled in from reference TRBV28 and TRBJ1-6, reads DVKVTQSSRYLVKRTGEKVFLECVQDMDHENMFWYRQDPGLGLRLIYFSYDVKMKEKGDIPEGYSVSREKKERFSLILESASTNQTSMYLCASKSGSDHSPLHFGNGTRLTVT.

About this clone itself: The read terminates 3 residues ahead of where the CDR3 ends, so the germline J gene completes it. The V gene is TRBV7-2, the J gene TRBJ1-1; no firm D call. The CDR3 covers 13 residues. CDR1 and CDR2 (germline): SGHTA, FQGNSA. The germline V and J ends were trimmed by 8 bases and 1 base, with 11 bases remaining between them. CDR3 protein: CASSTRRNTEAFF. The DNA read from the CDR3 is TGTGCCAGCTCCACTAGGAGGAACACTGAA.

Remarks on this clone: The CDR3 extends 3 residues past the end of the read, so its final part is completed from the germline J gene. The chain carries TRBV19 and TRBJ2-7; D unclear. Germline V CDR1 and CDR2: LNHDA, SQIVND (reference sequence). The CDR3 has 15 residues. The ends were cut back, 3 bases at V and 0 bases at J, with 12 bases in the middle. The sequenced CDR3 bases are TGTGCCAGTAGTATTGGGCCAGCCTTCTCCTACGAG. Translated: CASSIGPAFSYE. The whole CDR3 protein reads CASSIGPAFSYEQYF. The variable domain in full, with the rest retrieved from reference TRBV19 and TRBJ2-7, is DGGITQSPKYLFRKEGQNVTLSCEQNLNHDAMYWYRQDPGQGLRLIYYSQIVNDFQKGDIAEGYSVSREKKESFPLTVTSAQKNPTAFYLCASSIGPAFSYEQYFGPGTRLTVT.

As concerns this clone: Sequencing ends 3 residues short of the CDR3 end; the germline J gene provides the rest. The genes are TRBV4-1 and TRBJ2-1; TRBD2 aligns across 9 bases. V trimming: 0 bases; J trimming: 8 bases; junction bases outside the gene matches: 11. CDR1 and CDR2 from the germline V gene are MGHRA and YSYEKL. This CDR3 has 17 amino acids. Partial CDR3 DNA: TGCGCCAGCAGCCAAGAAGGGGCGGGACTAGCACGTGATGAG. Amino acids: CASSQEGAGLARDE. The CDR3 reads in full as CASSQEGAGLARDEQFF.

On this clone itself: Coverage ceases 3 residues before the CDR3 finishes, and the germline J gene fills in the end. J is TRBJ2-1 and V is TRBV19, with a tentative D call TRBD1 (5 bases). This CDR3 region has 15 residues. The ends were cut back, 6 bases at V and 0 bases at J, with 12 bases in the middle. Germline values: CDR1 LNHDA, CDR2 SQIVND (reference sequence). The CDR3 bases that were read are TGTGCCAGTAGCCCGACAGTCCTCTCCTACAATGAG. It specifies CASSPTVLSYNE. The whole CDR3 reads CASSPTVLSYNEQFF.

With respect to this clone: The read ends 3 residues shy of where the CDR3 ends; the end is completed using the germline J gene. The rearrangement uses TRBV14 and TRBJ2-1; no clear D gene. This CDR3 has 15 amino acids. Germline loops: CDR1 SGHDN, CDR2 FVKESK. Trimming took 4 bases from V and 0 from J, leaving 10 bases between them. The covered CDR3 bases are TGTGCCAGCAGCCTTAGGGCAAGCTCCTACAATGAG. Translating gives CASSLRASSYNE. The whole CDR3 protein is CASSLRASSYNEQFF.

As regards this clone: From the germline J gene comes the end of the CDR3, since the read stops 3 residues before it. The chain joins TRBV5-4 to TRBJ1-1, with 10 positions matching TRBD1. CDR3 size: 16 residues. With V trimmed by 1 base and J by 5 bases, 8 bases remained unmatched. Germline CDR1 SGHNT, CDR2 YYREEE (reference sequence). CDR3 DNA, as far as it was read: TGTGCCAGCAGCTTGATCGGACAGGGGGAACATACTGAA. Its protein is CASSLIGQGEHTE. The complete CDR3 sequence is CASSLIGQGEHTEAFF.

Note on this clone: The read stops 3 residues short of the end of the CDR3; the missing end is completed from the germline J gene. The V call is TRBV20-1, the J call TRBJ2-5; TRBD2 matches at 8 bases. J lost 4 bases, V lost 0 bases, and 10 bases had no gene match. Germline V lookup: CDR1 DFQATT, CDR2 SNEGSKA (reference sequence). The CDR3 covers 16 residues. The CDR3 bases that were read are TGCAGTGCTAGAGATGCAGCGGGAGAGGAACGAGAGACC. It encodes CSARDAAGEERET. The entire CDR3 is CSARDAAGEERETQYF.

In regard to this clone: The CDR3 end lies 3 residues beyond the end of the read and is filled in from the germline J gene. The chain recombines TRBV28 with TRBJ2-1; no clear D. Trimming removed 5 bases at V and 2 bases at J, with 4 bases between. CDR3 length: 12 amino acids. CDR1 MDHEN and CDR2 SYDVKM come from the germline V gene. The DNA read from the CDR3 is TGTGCCAGCAGTCTTACCTACAATGAG. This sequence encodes CASSLTYNE. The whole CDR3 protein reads CASSLTYNEQFF. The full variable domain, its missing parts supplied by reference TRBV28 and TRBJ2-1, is DVKVTQSSRYLVKRTGEKVFLECVQDMDHENMFWYRQDPGLGLRLIYFSYDVKMKEKGDIPEGYSVSREKKERFSLILESASTNQTSMYLCASSLTYNEQFFGPGTRLTVL.

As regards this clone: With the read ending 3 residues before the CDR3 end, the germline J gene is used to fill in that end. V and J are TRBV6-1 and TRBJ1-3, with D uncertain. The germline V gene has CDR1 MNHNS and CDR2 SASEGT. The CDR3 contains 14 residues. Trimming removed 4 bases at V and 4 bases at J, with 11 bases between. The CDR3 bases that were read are TGTGCCAGCAGTGTCTCGAGGGCGGGAAACACC. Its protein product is CASSVSRAGNT. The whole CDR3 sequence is CASSVSRAGNTIYF.

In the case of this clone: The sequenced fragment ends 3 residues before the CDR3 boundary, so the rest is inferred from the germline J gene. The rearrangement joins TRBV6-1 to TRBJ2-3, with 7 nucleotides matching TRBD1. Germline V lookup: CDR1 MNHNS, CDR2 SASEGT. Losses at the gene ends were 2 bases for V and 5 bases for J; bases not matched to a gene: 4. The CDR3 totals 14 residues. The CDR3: CASSEMWTGDTQYF. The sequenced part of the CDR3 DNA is TGTGCCAGCAGTGAAATGTGGACAGGAGATACG.

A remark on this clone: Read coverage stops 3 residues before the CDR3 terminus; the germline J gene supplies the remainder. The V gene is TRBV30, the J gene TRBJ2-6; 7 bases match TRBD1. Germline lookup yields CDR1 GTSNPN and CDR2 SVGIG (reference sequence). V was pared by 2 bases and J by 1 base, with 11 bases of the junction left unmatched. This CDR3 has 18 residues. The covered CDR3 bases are TGTGCCTGGAGTCGGCGACAGGGTCTTTATTCTGGGGCCAACGTC. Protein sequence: CAWSRRQGLYSGANV. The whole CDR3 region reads CAWSRRQGLYSGANVLTF.

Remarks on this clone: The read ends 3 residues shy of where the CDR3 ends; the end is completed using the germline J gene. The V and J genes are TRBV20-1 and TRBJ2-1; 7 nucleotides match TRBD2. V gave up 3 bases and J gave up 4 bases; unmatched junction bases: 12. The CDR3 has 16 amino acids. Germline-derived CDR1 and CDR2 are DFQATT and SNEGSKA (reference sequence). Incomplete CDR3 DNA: TGCAGTGCTAGGTCCCCCCGGGGTAGCGGGTACAATGAG. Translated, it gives CSARSPRGSGYNE. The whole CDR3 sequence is CSARSPRGSGYNEQFF.

This CDR3 is CASSSVFSAEAFF. The DNA read from the CDR3 is TGTGCCAGCAGCTCAGTTTTTAGCGCTGAA. The chain uses TRBV12-3 or TRBV12-4 and TRBJ1-1; D ambiguous. The read gets to within 3 residues of the CDR3 end, and the germline J gene fills in the rest. The CDR3 spans 13 residues. V was trimmed by 6 bases and J by 6 bases, leaving 14 bases between them.

CDR3 DNA (partial): TGTGCCAGCAGTCCCACCGGGACAGGGGCCCCTAACTATGGC. Its translation: CASSPTGTGAPNYG. The whole CDR3 protein reads CASSPTGTGAPNYGYTF. The chain recombines TRBV27 with TRBJ1-2; the match to TRBD1 covers 10 bases. The read terminates 3 residues before the CDR3 end, so the remaining end is supplied by the germline J gene. The CDR3 consists of 17 residues. Trimming took 5 bases from V and 0 from J; bases not matched to a gene: 9. Germline loops: CDR1 MNHEY, CDR2 SMNVEV (reference sequence).

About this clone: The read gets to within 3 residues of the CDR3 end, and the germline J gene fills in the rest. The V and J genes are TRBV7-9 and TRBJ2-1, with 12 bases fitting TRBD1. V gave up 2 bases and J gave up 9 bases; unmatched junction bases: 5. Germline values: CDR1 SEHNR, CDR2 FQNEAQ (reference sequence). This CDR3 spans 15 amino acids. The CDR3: CASSLNPGQGAEQFF. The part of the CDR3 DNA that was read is TGTGCCAGCAGCTTAAATCCGGGACAGGGGGCTGAG.

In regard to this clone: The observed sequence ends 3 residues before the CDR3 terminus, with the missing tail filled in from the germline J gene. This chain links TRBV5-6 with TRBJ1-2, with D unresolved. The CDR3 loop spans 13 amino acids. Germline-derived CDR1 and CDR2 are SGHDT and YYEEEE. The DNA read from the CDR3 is TGTGCCAGCAGCTTGAGAAACGGGGAGAGC. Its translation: CASSLRNGES. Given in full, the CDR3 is CASSLRNGESYTF.

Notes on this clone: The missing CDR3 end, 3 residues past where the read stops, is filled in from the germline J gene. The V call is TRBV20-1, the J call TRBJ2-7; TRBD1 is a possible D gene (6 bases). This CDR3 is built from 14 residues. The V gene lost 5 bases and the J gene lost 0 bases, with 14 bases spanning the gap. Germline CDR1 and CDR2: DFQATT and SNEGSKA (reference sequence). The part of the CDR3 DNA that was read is TGCAGTGCTCGAGCCGGGACACTCTCCTACGAG. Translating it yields CSARAGTLSYE. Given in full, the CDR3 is CSARAGTLSYEQYF.

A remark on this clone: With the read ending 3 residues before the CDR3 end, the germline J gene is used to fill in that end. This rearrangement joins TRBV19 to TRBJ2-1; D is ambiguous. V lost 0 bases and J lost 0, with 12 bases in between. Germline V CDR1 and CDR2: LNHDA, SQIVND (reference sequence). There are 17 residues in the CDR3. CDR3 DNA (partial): TGTGCCAGTAGTATAGATCGTCCAGGTAGCTCCTACAATGAG. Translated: CASSIDRPGSSYNE. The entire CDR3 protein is CASSIDRPGSSYNEQFF.

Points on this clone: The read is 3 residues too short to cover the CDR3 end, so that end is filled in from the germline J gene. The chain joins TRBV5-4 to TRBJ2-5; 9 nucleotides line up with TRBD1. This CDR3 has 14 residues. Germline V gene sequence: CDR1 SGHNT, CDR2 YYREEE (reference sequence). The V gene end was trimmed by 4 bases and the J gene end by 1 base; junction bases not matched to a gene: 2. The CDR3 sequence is CASSMTGGQETQYF. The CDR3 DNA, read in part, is TGTGCCAGCAGCATGACAGGGGGCCAAGAGACC.

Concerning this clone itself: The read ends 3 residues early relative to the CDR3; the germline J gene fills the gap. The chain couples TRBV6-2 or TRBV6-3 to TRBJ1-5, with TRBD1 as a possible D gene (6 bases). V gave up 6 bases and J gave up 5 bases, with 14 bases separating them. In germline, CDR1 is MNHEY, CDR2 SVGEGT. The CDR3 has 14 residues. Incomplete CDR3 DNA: TGTGCCAGCAGCCTTACAGGGTGGGATCAGCCC. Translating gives CASSLTGWDQP. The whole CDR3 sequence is CASSLTGWDQPQHF.